This TCR beta chain was found in a study of blood T cell repertoires in COVID-19. Study overall: COVID-19 samples, acute and convalescent, were from the United States, Italy and Spain.

The method was immunoSEQ multiplex PCR; TCRdb's version includes in-frame clones alone and lacks a portion of them. The sample has about 240,000 clones; around 83% are singletons. Germline values: CDR1 SGHRS, CDR2 YFSETQ. The CDR3 consists of 14 residues. V dropped 1 base and J dropped 8; count of bases not matched to a gene: 4. Sequenced: peripheral blood. The chain employs TRBV5-1 and TRBJ1-4, with 8 bases lining up with TRBD1. The TCR originated in a woman aged 80 or over with acute or convalescent COVID-19. The CDR3 loop is CASSLTGGVEKLFF. The CDR3 bases are TGCGCCAGCAGCTTGACAGGGGGAGTGGAAAAACTGTTTTTT.